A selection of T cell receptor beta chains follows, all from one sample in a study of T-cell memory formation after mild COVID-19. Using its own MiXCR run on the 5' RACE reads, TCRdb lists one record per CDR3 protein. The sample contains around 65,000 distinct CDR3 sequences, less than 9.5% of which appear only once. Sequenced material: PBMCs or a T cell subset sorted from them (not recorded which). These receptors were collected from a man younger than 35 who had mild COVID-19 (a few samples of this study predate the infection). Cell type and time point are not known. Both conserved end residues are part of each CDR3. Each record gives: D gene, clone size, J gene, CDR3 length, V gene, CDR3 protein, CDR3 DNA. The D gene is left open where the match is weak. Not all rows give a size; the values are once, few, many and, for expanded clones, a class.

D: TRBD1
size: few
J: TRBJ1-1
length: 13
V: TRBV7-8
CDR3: CASGGQMNTEAFF
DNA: TGTGCCAGCGGGGGACAGATGAACACTGAAGCTTTCTTT

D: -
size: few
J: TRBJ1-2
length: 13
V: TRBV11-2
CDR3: CASSRTEPNGYTF
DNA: TGTGCCAGCAGCCGGACCGAACCAAATGGCTACACCTTC

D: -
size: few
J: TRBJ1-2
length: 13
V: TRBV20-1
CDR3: CSASHGQNYGYTF
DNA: TGCAGTGCTAGCCACGGCCAAAACTATGGCTACACCTTC

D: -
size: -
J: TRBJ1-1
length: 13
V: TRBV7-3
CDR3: CASSLVPSAEAFF
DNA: TGTGCCAGCAGCTTAGTCCCCTCCGCTGAAGCTTTCTTT

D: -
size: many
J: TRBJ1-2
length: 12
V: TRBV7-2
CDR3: CASSPERVGYTF
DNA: TGTGCCAGCAGCCCAGAGCGGGTTGGCTACACCTTC

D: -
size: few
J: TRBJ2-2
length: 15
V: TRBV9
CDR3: CASSVEGENTGELFF
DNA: TGTGCCAGCAGCGTAGAAGGAGAGAACACCGGGGAGCTGTTTTTT

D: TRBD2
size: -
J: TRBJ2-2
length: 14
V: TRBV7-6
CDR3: CASSSRLAFGELFF
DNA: TGTGCCAGCAGCTCCCGACTAGCGTTCGGGGAGCTGTTTTTT

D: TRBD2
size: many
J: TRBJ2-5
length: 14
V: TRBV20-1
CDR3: CSAPQAGIQETQYF
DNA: TGCAGTGCTCCCCAAGCGGGGATCCAAGAGACCCAGTACTTC

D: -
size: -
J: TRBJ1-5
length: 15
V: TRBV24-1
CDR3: CATSEASGEGQPQHF
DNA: TGTGCCACCAGTGAGGCCTCAGGGGAGGGGCAGCCCCAGCATTTT

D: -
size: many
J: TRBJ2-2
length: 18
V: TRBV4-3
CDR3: CASSRPPSSYSNTGELFF
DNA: TGCGCCAGCAGTCGACCGCCCAGTTCCTACTCCAACACCGGGGAGCTGTTTTTT

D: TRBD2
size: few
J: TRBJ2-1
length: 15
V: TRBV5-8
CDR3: CASSFHSGGYNEQFF
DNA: TGTGCCAGCAGCTTTCACAGCGGGGGGTACAATGAGCAGTTCTTC

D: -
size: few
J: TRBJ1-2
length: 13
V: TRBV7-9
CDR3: CASSYDTSYGYTF
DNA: TGTGCCAGCAGCTATGACACATCTTATGGCTACACCTTC

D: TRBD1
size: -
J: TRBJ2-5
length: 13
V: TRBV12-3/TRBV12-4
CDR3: CASSATGQETQYF
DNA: TGTGCCAGCAGCGCGACAGGGCAAGAGACCCAGTACTTC

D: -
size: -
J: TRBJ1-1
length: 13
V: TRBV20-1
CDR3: CSAAPGGDTEAFF
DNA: TGCAGTGCTGCCCCAGGAGGCGACACTGAAGCTTTCTTT

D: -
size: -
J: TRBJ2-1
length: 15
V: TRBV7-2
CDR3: CASSYQPSSYNEQFF
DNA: TGTGCCAGCAGCTATCAGCCGAGCTCCTACAATGAGCAGTTCTTC

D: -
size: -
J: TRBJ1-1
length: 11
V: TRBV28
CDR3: CASSRVAEAFF
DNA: TGTGCCAGCAGCAGGGTTGCTGAAGCTTTCTTT

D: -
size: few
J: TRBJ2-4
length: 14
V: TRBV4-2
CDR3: CASSQDRDPGIQYF
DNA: TGTGCCAGCAGCCAAGATCGGGACCCAGGAATTCAGTACTTC

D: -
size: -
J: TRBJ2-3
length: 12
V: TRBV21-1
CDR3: CASSDPPDTQYF
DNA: TGTGCCAGCAGTGACCCCCCAGATACGCAGTATTTT

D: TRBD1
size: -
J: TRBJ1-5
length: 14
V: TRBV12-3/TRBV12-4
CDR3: CASSLTGDGQPQHF
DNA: TGTGCCAGCAGTTTGACAGGGGATGGTCAGCCCCAGCATTTT

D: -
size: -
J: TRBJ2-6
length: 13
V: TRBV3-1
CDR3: CASRDGSANVLTF
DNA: TGTGCCAGCAGGGATGGTAGTGCCAACGTCCTGACTTTC

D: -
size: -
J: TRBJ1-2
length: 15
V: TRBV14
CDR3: CASSQDEDFYRGYTF
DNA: TGTGCCAGCAGCCAAGACGAGGACTTCTATAGAGGCTACACCTTC

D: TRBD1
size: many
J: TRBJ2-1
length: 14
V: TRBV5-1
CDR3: CASSQWDSYNEQFF
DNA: TGCGCCAGCAGCCAATGGGACAGTTACAATGAGCAGTTCTTC

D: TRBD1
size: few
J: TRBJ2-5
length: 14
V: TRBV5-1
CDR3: CASRRGQPQETQYF
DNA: TGCGCCAGCAGACGGGGACAGCCCCAAGAGACCCAGTACTTC

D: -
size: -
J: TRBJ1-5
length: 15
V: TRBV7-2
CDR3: CASSFSGGGNQPQHF
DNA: TGTGCCAGCAGCTTTTCCGGGGGCGGAAATCAGCCCCAGCATTTT

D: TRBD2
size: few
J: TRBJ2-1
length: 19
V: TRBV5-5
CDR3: CASSPRGTSGGASRYEQFF
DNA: TGTGCCAGCAGCCCCCGGGGGACTAGCGGGGGGGCCAGTCGATATGAGCAGTTCTTC

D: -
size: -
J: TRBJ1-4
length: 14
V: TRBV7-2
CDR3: CASSYRPTNEKLFF
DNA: TGTGCCAGCAGCTATAGGCCAACTAATGAAAAACTGTTTTTT

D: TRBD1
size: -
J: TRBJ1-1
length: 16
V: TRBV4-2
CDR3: CASSRSPGQGSTEAFF
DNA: TGTGCCAGCAGCCGATCCCCGGGACAGGGGTCTACTGAAGCTTTCTTT

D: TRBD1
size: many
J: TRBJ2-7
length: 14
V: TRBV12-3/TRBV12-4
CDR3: CASQISGTGHEQYF
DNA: TGTGCCAGCCAAATCTCCGGGACAGGCCACGAGCAGTACTTC

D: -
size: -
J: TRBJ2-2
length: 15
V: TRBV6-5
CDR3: CASSYSLSVTGELFF
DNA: TGTGCCAGCAGTTACTCGTTATCTGTCACCGGGGAGCTGTTTTTT

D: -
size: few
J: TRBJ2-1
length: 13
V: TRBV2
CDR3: CASFLRERHEQFF
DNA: TGTGCCAGCTTCCTTCGGGAAAGGCACGAGCAGTTCTTC

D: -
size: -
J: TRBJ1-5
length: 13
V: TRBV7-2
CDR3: CASSLEPNQPQHF
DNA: TGTGCCAGCAGCTTAGAGCCGAATCAGCCCCAGCATTTT

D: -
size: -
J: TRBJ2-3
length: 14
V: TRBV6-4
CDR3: CASRAVQSSDTQYF
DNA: TGTGCCAGCAGGGCGGTACAGAGTTCAGATACGCAGTATTTT

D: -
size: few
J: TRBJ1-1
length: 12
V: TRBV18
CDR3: CASSPLVGRAFF
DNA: TGTGCCAGCTCACCCCTCGTCGGCCGAGCTTTCTTT

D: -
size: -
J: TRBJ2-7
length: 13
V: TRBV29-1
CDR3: CSVLDLRSGEQYF
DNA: TGCAGCGTTCTTGACCTTAGGAGCGGGGAGCAGTACTTC

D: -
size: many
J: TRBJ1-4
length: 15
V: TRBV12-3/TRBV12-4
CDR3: CASSLNSGSGEKLFF
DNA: TGTGCCAGCAGCCTTAACTCCGGGAGCGGGGAAAAACTGTTTTTT